The 14 T cell receptor beta chains below were found in one sample sequenced in a study of OX40 agonist ivuxolimab in advanced cancers. Libraries came from the immunoSEQ multiplex PCR assay. TCRdb re-hosts the immuneACCESS table, in-frame sequences only. Its copies lack some clones; in the studies checked, an unresolved V gene accounts for under half of them, and the cause for the rest is not known. This sample comprises around 59,000 clones, roughly nine tenths of them detected only once. The ten largest clones capture about 12% of the sample. The specimen was CD4+ or CD8+ T cells sorted from blood, collected in a trial of the OX40 agonist ivuxolimab. These receptors came from an adult with an advanced solid tumor such as melanoma, head and neck, liver or kidney cancer.

This chain links TRBV18 with TRBJ2-5; D remains unclear. Germline CDR1 KGHSH, CDR2 LQKENI. The CDR3 totals 13 residues. V was pared by 2 bases and J by 3 bases, with 7 bases between. The CDR3 loop is CASSPASKETQYF. CDR3 DNA sequence: TGTGCCAGCTCACCAGCCAGCAAAGAGACCCAGTACTTC.

Worth noting for this clone: Because the CDR3's place on the DNA is in doubt, the DNA is left out and the CDR3 is given as listed by TCRdb. The chain is built from TRBV5-4 and TRBJ2-1. The CDR3 is 14 residues long, ends included. CDR1 SGHNT and CDR2 YYREEE come from the germline V gene (reference sequence). Here the CDR3 reads CASSSSGQYNEQFF.

The CDR3 protein is CASSLRERTYEQYF. CDR3 sequence (DNA): TGTGCCAGCAGCTTACGGGAGAGAACCTACGAGCAGTACTTC. The chain couples TRBV7-8 to TRBJ2-7, with D possibly matching TRBD2 (6 bases). V was shortened by 2 bases and J by 2 bases, with 10 bases between the two germline ends. The CDR3 covers 14 residues. Germline V lookup: CDR1 SGHVS, CDR2 FQNEAQ.

J is TRBJ2-5 and V is TRBV7-8; D unclear. Per germline, CDR1 SGHVS and CDR2 FQNEAQ. This CDR3 comprises 14 residues. With 3 bases removed from V and 5 bases from J, the gap between germline ends came to 13 bases. The CDR3, as DNA: TGTGCCAGCAGCTTTCGTTTGGTGAAGGAGACCCAGTACTTC. The encoded protein is CASSFRLVKETQYF. Together with reference TRBV7-8 and TRBJ2-5, the CDR3 gives the full variable domain: GAGVSQSPRYKVAKRGQDVALRCDPISGHVSLFWYQQALGQGPEFLTYFQNEAQLDKSGLPSDRFFAERPEGSVSTLKIQRTQQEDSAVYLCASSFRLVKETQYFGPGTRLLVL.

The chain carries TRBV2 and TRBJ2-7; maybe TRBD1 (6 bases). The CDR3 contains 12 residues. Germline CDR1 is SNHLY and CDR2 is FYNNEI. Trimming removed 4 bases at V and 6 bases at J, with 10 bases between. The CDR3 is CASSVSGVEQYF. In DNA, the CDR3 is TGTGCCAGCAGTGTATCAGGGGTCGAGCAGTACTTC.

The chain uses TRBV9 and TRBJ2-3; the D is unclear. CDR3 length: 12 residues. Germline CDR1 is SGDLS and CDR2 is YYNGEE. Trimming shortened V by 3 bases and J by 2 bases, and 4 bases separated the two germline ends. CDR3 amino acids: CASSGLTDTQYF. DNA for the CDR3: TGTGCCAGCAGCGGACTCACAGATACGCAGTATTTT. The variable domain in full, completed from reference TRBV9 and TRBJ2-3, reads DSGVTQTPKHLITATGQRVTLRCSPRSGDLSVYWYQQSLDQGLQFLIQYYNGEERAKGNILERFSAQQFPDLHSELNLSSLELGDSALYFCASSGLTDTQYFGPGTRLTVL.

The J gene is TRBJ2-1, the V gene TRBV9; D remains ambiguous. The ends were cut back, 1 base at V and 5 bases at J, with 4 bases in the middle. The CDR3 contains 12 residues. Germline CDR1 is SGDLS and CDR2 is YYNGEE. In nucleotides, the CDR3 is TGTGCCAGCAGCGTATTTGACAATGAGCAGTTCTTC. This sequence encodes CASSVFDNEQFF.

The genes are TRBV19 and TRBJ1-1; a possible D gene is TRBD1 (6 bases). Germline CDR1 and CDR2: LNHDA and SQIVND (reference sequence). The V end lost 7 bases, the J end lost 0 bases, and 15 bases lay between the germline ends. CDR3 length: 15 residues. CDR3 nucleotide sequence: TGTGCCAGTACCTATGGGGGGGCGTTGAACACTGAAGCTTTCTTT. This encodes CASTYGGALNTEAFF.

This clone was seen once. The J gene is TRBJ1-5, the V gene TRBV11-2; 12 bases fit TRBD1. The CDR3 is 16 residues long. Germline trimming cut 5 bases from V and 7 bases from J; bases unmatched to any gene: 9. Germline V gene data show CDR1 as SGHAT and CDR2 as FQNNGV. In nucleotides, the CDR3 is TGTGCCAGCAGCCCCGGGACAGGGGGCGCGGGACAGCCCCAGCATTTT. Its protein product is CASSPGTGGAGQPQHF.

V gene TRBV5-6 combines with J gene TRBJ1-2; perhaps TRBD1 as D (5 bases). CDR1 is SGHDT and CDR2 is YYEEEE in the germline V gene. Trimming left V 1 base short and J 8 bases short, with 21 bases between. CDR3 length: 16 amino acids. Here the CDR3 DNA reads TGTGCCAGCAGCTTGACCACTACGACAGCTTTGTGGGGCTACACCTTC. Encoded protein: CASSLTTTTALWGYTF.

The rearrangement links TRBV7-8 to TRBJ2-1; D not certain. The CDR3 length is 16 residues. The germline CDR1 and CDR2 sequences are SGHVS and FQNEAQ. Trimming cost V 0 bases and J 0 bases, with 9 bases left between them. CDR3 in DNA: TGTGCCAGCAGCTTAGCGAAGCGTAGCTCCTACAATGAGCAGTTCTTC. Translated, it gives CASSLAKRSSYNEQFF.

J is TRBJ2-5 and V is TRBV5-6; D gene uncertain. V shed 0 bases and J shed 2 bases, with 5 bases lying between them. The CDR3 contains 13 residues. Germline CDR1 SGHDT, CDR2 YYEEEE. The CDR3 region is CASSLDRQETQYF. For the CDR3, the DNA is TGTGCCAGCAGCTTGGACAGACAAGAGACCCAGTACTTC.

CDR3 protein: CASSSFATQVVDTQYF. In DNA form, the CDR3 reads TGCGCCAGCTCCTCCTTCGCCACGCAGGTAGTAGATACGCAGTATTTT. This rearrangement joins TRBV5-1 to TRBJ2-3; D is uncertain. The V end was cut by 7 bases, the J end by 5 bases, with 23 bases between. The V gene's germline CDR1 is SGHRS and CDR2 YFSETQ. The CDR3 spans 16 residues.

The chain couples TRBV27 to TRBJ2-3, with D uncertain. This CDR3 spans 13 amino acids. Germline-derived CDR1 and CDR2 are MNHEY and SMNVEV (reference sequence). V lost 9 bases and J 1 base, leaving 11 bases between the germline ends. CDR3 DNA sequence: TGTGCCAGTCAGCCGATCGGCACAGATACGCAGTATTTT. Its translation is CASQPIGTDTQYF.